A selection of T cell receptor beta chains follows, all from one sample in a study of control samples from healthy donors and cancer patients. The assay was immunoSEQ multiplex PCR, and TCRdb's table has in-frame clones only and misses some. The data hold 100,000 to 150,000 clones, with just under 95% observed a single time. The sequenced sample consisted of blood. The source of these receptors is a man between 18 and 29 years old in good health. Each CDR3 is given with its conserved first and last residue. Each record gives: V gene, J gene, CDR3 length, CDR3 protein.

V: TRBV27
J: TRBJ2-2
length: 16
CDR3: CASRWNGGAGTGELFF

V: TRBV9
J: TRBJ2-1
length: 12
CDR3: CASSKRTHEQFF

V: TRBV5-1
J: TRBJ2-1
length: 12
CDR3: CASSLEINEQFF

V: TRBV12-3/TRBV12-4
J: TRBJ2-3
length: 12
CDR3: CASSFVEDTQYF

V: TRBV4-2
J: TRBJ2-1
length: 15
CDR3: CASSQGSRGFNEQFF

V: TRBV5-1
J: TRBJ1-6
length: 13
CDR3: CASSLWGNSPLHF

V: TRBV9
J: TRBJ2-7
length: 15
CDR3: CASSAPGGATYEQYF

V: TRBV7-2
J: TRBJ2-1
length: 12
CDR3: CASSLVRGEQFF

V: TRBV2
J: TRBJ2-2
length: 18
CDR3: CASSPLWTSGGAGGELFF

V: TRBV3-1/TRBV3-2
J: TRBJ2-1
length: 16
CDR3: CASSQNLAGGDNEQFF

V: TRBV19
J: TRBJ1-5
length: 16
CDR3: CASSIVGTGGWWPQHF

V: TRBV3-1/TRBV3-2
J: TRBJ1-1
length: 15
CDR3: CASSQGTGGSPEAFF

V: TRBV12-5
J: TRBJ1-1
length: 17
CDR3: CASGLGTMGALNTEAFF

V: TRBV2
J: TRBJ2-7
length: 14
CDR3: CASRGLAGGYEQYF

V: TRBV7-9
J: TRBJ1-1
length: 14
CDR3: CASSSLTGRTEAFF

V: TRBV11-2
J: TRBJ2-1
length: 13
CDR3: CASSGLAGYEQFF

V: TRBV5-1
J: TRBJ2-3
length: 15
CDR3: CASSPGTASTDTQYF

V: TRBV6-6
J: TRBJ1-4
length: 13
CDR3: CASSYAGNEKLFF

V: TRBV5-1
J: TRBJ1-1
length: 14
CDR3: CASSLDRGGTEAFF

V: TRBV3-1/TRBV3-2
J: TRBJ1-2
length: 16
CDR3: CASSQGDREGGYGYTF

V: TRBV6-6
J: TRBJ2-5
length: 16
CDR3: CASSLTLSTGKETQYF

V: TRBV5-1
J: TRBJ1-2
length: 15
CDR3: CASSLALTGNYGYTF

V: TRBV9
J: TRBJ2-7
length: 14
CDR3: CASSVGQGAYEQYF

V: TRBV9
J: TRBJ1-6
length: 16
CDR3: CASSVQGGSYNSPLHF

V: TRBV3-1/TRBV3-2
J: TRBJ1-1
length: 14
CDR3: CASSRSPKGTEAFF

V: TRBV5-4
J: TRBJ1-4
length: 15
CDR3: CASSLGRALDEKLFF

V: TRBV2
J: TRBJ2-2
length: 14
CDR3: CASGPGLPTGELFF

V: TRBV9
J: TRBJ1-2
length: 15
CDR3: CASSARDPGVYGYTF

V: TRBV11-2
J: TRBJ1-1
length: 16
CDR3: CASSLGSLDGNTEAFF

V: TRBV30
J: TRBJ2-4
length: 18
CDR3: CAWRFGGRRPWAKNIQYF

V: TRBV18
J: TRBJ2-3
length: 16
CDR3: CASSPLVGATTDTQYF

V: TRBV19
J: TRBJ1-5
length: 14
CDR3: CASSFAYSNQPQHF

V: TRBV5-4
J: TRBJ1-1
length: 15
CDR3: CASSLRGRGNTEAFF

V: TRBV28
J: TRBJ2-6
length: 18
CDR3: CASRPGAGGQSGANVLTF

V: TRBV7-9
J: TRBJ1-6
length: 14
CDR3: CASSPGQGGSPLHF

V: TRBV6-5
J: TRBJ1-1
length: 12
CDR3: CASSPAGTEAFF

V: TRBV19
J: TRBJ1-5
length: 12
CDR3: CASSISGGARHF

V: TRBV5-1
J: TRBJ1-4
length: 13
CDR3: CASSLERDEKLFF

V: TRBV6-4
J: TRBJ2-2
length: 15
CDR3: CASSEQGAVTGELFF

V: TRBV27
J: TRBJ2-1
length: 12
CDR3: CASSSGANEQFF

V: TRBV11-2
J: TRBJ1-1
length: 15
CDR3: CASSQVRGVRTEAFF

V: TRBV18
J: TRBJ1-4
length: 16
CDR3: CASSDQVDATNEKLFF

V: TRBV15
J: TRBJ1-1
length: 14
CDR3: CATRTGGAVTEAFF

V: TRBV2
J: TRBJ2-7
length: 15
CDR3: CASSPLARSSYEQYF

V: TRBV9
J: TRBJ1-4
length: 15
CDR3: CASSGGGQTHEKLFF

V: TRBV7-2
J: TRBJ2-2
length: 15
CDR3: CASSRGQGRGGELFF

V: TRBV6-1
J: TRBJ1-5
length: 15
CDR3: CASSEAWGLGQPQHF

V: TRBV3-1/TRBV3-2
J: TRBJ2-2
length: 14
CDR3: CARGGGANTGELFF

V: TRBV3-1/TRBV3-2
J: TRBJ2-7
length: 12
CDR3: CASSQDPGEQYF

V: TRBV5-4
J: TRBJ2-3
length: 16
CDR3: CASSSGLAGVTDTQYF